A single sample gave rise to the 10 T cell receptor beta chains below, sequenced in a study of cytomegalovirus exposure and HLA in healthy donors. Assay: immunoSEQ multiplex PCR; the TCRdb copy retains only in-frame clones and omits some. The table has over 110,000 clones, roughly nine tenths seen once; the top ten hold just under 3%. The sample comprised PBMCs. Every receptor here comes from a man between 18 and 35 years old in good health and CMV-seronegative.

The rearrangement uses TRBV5-1 and TRBJ2-7; TRBD1 matches 8 bases. With V trimmed by 0 bases and J by 5 bases, 7 bases remained unmatched. CDR3 length: 15 amino acids. Germline values: CDR1 SGHRS, CDR2 YFSETQ. CDR3 amino acids: CASSLDPGGPNEQYF. The CDR3 DNA is TGCGCCAGCAGCTTGGATCCAGGGGGCCCCAACGAGCAGTACTTC.

This rearrangement joins TRBV10-3 to TRBJ2-7; D possibly corresponds to TRBD2 (6 bases). V gave up 0 bases and J gave up 4 bases, with 13 bases separating them. This CDR3 has 15 amino acids. Germline CDR1 is ENHRY and CDR2 is SYGVKD. In nucleotides, the CDR3 is TGTGCCATCAGTGAGTCGCAGGGAGGTTGGTACGAGCAGTACTTC. Protein: CAISESQGGWYEQYF.

Written as DNA, the CDR3 is TGTGCCAGCAGCCAGGACAGGGGGACAGATACGCAGTATTTT. It yields the protein CASSQDRGTDTQYF. The chain has TRBV11-1 and TRBJ2-3, with TRBD1 matching 10 bases. This CDR3 comprises 14 residues. Germline-derived CDR1 and CDR2 are SGHAT and FQDESV (reference sequence). The V gene end was trimmed by 5 bases and the J gene end by 3 bases; junction bases not matched to a gene: 2.

V gene TRBV5-1 combines with J gene TRBJ2-3; TRBD2 is a possible D gene (6 bases). CDR1 and CDR2 from the germline V gene are SGHRS and YFSETQ. The CDR3 is 13 amino acids. Deletions cut 4 bases from V and 2 bases from J, with 8 bases between. CDR3 in DNA: TGCGCCAGCAGCGGGGACTCCACAGATACGCAGTATTTT. This encodes CASSGDSTDTQYF.

The genes are TRBV5-1 and TRBJ2-3; TRBD2 aligns across 7 bases. V shed 3 bases, J shed 2 bases, and the junction held 6 bases outside the gene matches. The CDR3 totals 15 residues. Germline-derived CDR1 and CDR2 are SGHRS and YFSETQ. The CDR3 sequence is CASSSTSSLTDTQYF. The CDR3 region has the DNA TGCGCCAGCAGCTCGACTAGCAGTCTCACAGATACGCAGTATTTT.

CDR3 sequence reads: CASSPVAGGADTQYF. The DNA for the CDR3 is TGTGCCAGCAGCCCAGTAGCGGGAGGAGCAGATACGCAGTATTTT. The chain couples TRBV7-9 to TRBJ2-3, with TRBD2 matching over 10 bases. V lost 5 bases and J lost 4; bases outside the gene matches: 6. The CDR3 contains 15 residues. Looked up from germline, CDR1 is SEHNR and CDR2 is FQNEAQ (reference sequence).

This chain connects TRBV15 to TRBJ2-3; 14 bases align to TRBD2. CDR3 length: 17 residues. Unmatched junction bases numbered 4, after V lost 2 bases and J lost 3 bases. Germline V lookup: CDR1 LNHNV, CDR2 YYDKDF (reference sequence). This CDR3 is CATSRTGTSGGTDTQYF. The CDR3 DNA reads TGTGCCACCAGCAGAACTGGGACTAGCGGGGGTACAGATACGCAGTATTTT.

Regarding this clone: The same CDR3 arises from other DNA sequences in this sample as well. J is TRBJ1-4 and V is TRBV28; D not certain. Germline V CDR1 and CDR2: MDHEN, SYDVKM. CDR3 length equals 11 residues. The germline V and J ends were trimmed by 7 bases and 8 bases, with 8 bases remaining between them. The CDR3 here is CASKAGEKLFF. CDR3 DNA sequence: TGTGCCAGCAAGGCAGGCGAAAAACTGTTTTTT.

V gene TRBV27 combines with J gene TRBJ1-6, with D maybe TRBD1 (6 bases). The CDR3 is 15 amino acids. V lost 3 bases and J 7 bases, leaving 13 bases between the germline ends. The germline CDR1 and CDR2 sequences are MNHEY and SMNVEV (reference sequence). CDR3 loop: CASSLVFQGNSPLHF. The CDR3 DNA is TGTGCCAGCAGTTTGGTATTTCAGGGGAATTCACCCCTCCACTTT.

The rearrangement links TRBV11-2 to TRBJ1-1; the D is unclear. Per the germline V gene, CDR1 is SGHAT and CDR2 is FQNNGV. V was pared by 5 bases and J by 1 base, with 11 bases between. The CDR3 consists of 14 residues. CDR3 nucleotide sequence: TGTGCCAGCAGCCCCAAGACACCGAACACTGAAGCTTTCTTT. Its protein is CASSPKTPNTEAFF.